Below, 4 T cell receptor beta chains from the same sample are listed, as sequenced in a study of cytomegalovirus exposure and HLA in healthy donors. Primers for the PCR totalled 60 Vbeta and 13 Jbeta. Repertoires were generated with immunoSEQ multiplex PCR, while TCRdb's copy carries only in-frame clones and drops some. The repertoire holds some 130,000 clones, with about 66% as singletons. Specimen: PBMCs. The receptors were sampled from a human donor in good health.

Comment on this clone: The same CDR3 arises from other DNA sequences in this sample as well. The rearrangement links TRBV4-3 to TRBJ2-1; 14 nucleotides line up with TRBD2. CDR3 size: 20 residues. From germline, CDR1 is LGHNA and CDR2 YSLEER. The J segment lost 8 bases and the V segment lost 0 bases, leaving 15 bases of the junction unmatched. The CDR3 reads CASSQDFNSGRLAGGDEQFF. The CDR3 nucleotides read TGCGCCAGCAGCCAAGATTTCAACTCAGGGAGACTAGCGGGAGGGGATGAGCAGTTCTTC.

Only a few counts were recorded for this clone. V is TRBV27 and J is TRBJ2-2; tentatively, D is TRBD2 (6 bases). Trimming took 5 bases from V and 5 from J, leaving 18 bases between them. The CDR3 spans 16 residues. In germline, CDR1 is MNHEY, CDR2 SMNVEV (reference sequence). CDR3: CASSPWRDGLTGELFF. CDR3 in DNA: TGTGCCAGCAGTCCCTGGCGGGATGGATTAACCGGGGAGCTGTTTTTT.

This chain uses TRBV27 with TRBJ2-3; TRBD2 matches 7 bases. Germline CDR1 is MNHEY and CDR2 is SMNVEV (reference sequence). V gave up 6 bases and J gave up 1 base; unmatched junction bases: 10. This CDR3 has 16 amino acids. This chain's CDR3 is CASSSPGGGGTDTQYF. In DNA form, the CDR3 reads TGTGCCAGCAGCTCCCCGGGGGGAGGGGGCACAGATACGCAGTATTTT.

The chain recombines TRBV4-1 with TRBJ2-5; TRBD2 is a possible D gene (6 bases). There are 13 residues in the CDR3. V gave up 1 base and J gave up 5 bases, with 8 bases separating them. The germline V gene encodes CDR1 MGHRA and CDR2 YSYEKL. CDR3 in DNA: TGCGCCAGCAGCCAAGTGGCGGGGGAGACCCAGTACTTC. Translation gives CASSQVAGETQYF.